This TCR beta chain was sequenced during a study of T cells in Graves' hyperthyroidism and ophthalmopathy. Between the trimmed V and J ends, which lost 6 bases and 2 bases, there was a span of 19 bases. Germline-derived CDR1 and CDR2 are SQVTM and ANQGSEA. This CDR3 contains 15 residues. At least ten counts were recorded for this clonotype. Graves' hyperthyroidism qualified as stable when ophthalmopathy did not progress within 18 months. Hyperthyroidism was newly diagnosed in patients aged 18 to 65 (duration under 2 months). Any patient presenting with uncontrolled infection, other autoimmune disease, pregnancy or lactation was left out. An approximately 10 ml volume of fresh peripheral blood provided the PBMCs. RNA transcripts provided the source from which TCR beta CDR3 regions were amplified. The HTBI primer set drove a first-round RT-PCR of the TCR CDR3. TCRdb called the multiplex PCR reads again in MiXCR, with one record for every CDR3 protein. Counted here are about 560,000 distinct CDR3 sequences, roughly 17% occurring once; the ten biggest clones make up around a sixth.

The sequence was obtained from a young woman with Graves' hyperthyroidism. The chain couples TRBV29-1 to TRBJ1-1; TRBD1 might be the D (6 bases). The sequenced material came from blood. CDR3 nucleotides: TGCAGCGTGGCCGCGGGGGCTCAGGTTAACACTGAAGCTTTCTTT. It yields the protein CSVAAGAQVNTEAFF.